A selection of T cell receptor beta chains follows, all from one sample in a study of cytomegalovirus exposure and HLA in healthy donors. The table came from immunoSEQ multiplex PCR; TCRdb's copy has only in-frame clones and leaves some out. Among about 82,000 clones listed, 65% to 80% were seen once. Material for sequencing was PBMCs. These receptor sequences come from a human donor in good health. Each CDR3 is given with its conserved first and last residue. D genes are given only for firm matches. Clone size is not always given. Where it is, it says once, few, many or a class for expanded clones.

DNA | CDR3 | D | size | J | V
TGTGCCAGTAGTATTATAGCGGGGGGGCTAGATACGCAGTATTTT | CASSIIAGGLDTQYF | TRBD2 | - | TRBJ2-3 | TRBV19
TGTGCCAGCAGTGAGGAGCGGGGGGCGAACGGCGGGGAGCTGTTTTTT | CASSEERGANGGELFF | TRBD2 | - | TRBJ2-2 | TRBV2
TGTGCCAGCAGCCGGACGGGGGGTAGCGGCAATCAGCCCCAGCATTTT | CASSRTGGSGNQPQHF | - | - | TRBJ1-5 | TRBV5-6
TGTGCCAGCAGCCCCCAGGGGACGACTGAAGCTTTCTTT | CASSPQGTTEAFF | - | many | TRBJ1-1 | TRBV11-2
TGTGCCAGCAGACCGAAGAACAGAAGCGAGCAGTACTTC | CASRPKNRSEQYF | - | - | TRBJ2-7 | TRBV6-5
TGTGCCAGCTTTCGGGGGGGGAACACCGGGGAGCTGTTTTTT | CASFRGGNTGELFF | TRBD2 | few | TRBJ2-2 | TRBV6-6
TGTGCCAGCAGATCCTCCCCGGGACAGGGGGCTCTAGAGACCCAGTACTTC | CASRSSPGQGALETQYF | TRBD1 | once | TRBJ2-5 | TRBV6-4
TGTGCCAGCAGCTTTTTGGCAGCAACTAATGAAAAACTGTTTTTT | CASSFLAATNEKLFF | - | once | TRBJ1-4 | TRBV13
TGTGCCAGCAGACAACTCGGACAGCTCGACATTCAGTACTTC | CASRQLGQLDIQYF | - | - | TRBJ2-4 | TRBV6-1
TGTGCCAGCAGTGGGACTGACACAAGATACCCTCCTAGCACAGATACGCAGTATTTT | CASSGTDTRYPPSTDTQYF | - | - | TRBJ2-3 | TRBV6-1
TGTGCCAGCAGCTTGGAGGGGTTCGAGGAGACCCAGTACTTC | CASSLEGFEETQYF | - | few | TRBJ2-5 | TRBV5-4
TGTGCCAGCAGTTACTGGCCTCTGACAGGGAACCACGAGCAGTACTTC | CASSYWPLTGNHEQYF | TRBD1 | - | TRBJ2-7 | TRBV6-6
TGTGCCAGCAGTTTGGACAGGGCCTACGAGCAGTACTTC | CASSLDRAYEQYF | TRBD1 | - | TRBJ2-7 | TRBV27
TGTGCCAGCAGCTTAGCAGGGACAGGGCTAGATACGCAGTATTTT | CASSLAGTGLDTQYF | TRBD1 | - | TRBJ2-3 | TRBV7-2
TGTGCCTGGAAAAGGGGCAGGCAGAGGACAGATACGCAGTATTTT | CAWKRGRQRTDTQYF | - | - | TRBJ2-3 | TRBV30